This TCR beta chain appears in the sequencing data of a study of spatial heterogeneity in lung cancer. Across the study: Consistent detection of more beta-chain than alpha-chain sequences was observed. Each unique TCR and UMI combination was seen more than ten times on average in raw reads.

About this clonotype itself: The antigen is undetermined. Within a library made for alpha chains, this beta chain is off target, and its count is uninformative.

Every TCR cDNA molecule bore a unique molecular identifier. TCRdb itself ran the 5' RACE reads through MiXCR, one entry per CDR3 protein. The sample lists about 11,000 distinct CDR3 sequences, approximately 4.7% occurring once. CDR3 length: 15 amino acids. CDR1 is SEHNR, CDR2 FQNEAQ, per germline (reference sequence). Germline trimming cut 5 bases from V and 7 bases from J; bases unmatched to any gene: 7. The time point is: sample taken at primary tumor resection. Unsorted whole RNA samples from tumor, nontumor lung or frozen PBMC were sequenced. Findings and caveats of the study: It was found that expanded intratumoral alpha and beta TCR counts tracked tumor mutation counts.

This TCR was sampled from a male donor with early-stage non-small cell lung cancer. Specimen: lung tumor tissue, collected at surgery. The chain has TRBV7-9 and TRBJ2-1; the match to TRBD2 covers 11 bases. The CDR3 DNA reads TGTGCCAGCAGCCCTGGACTAGCGGGCTGGAATGAGCAGTTCTTC. This encodes CASSPGLAGWNEQFF.